This entry features one TCR beta chain sequence. Its target is not known. Germline lookup yields CDR1 SNHLY and CDR2 FYNNEI. This CDR3 spans 17 amino acids. V lost 6 bases to trimming and J lost 2 bases; unmatched junction nucleotides: 12. The sample is drawn from a study of T cell responses to AZD1222 COVID-19 vaccine. General study results and limits: Only six or seven AZD1222 recipients tested seropositive at baseline. White British donors predominated, females outnumbered males, and clonal diversity was possibly underestimated. CD4 TCRs linked to vaccination spanned spike, dominating at 160-218 and 743-854.

Using immunoSEQ multiplex PCR, the repertoire was profiled, and TCRdb retains in-frame clones only, with some absent. The top ten hold 22% of the sample, which has about 92,000 clones, just over 90% seen once. This TCR was sampled from an adult in good health. V gene TRBV2 combines with J gene TRBJ1-5; 8 bases are shared with TRBD1. The sequences come from peripheral blood, collected on day 0 of AZD1222 vaccination. CDR3 DNA: TGTGCCAGCAGGGGGAATATCAGGGGGCCGCGCAATCAGCCCCAGCATTTT. Protein: CASRGNIRGPRNQPQHF.